Here is one TCR beta chain with its context. The antigen is undetermined. The CDR3 extends over 14 amino acids. V lost 4 bases to trimming and J lost 3 bases; unmatched junction nucleotides: 3. The germline V gene encodes CDR1 MGHRA and CDR2 YSYEKL. Blood draws occurred at baseline, cycle 4 day 1, and cycle 7 day 1. The repertoire was sequenced with immunoSEQ multiplex PCR; TCRdb's copy has only in-frame clones and lacks some. Among approximately 25,000 clones listed, roughly 90% were seen once. The data were taken from a study of OX40 agonist ivuxolimab in advanced cancers. Study conclusions and caveats: Part of the nonresponder group also had normalized T-cell clonal expansion that was low. CD8+ T cells averaged more expanded clones than CD4+.

V gene TRBV4-1 combines with J gene TRBJ2-7; 10 positions match TRBD1. The clonotype was recovered from an adult with an advanced solid tumor such as melanoma, head and neck, liver or kidney cancer. Sequencing used CD4+ or CD8+ T cells sorted from blood, obtained in a trial of the OX40 agonist ivuxolimab. The CDR3 DNA follows: TGCGCCAGCAGCCGGGGACAGGGGAACTACGAGCAGTACTTC. This sequence encodes CASSRGQGNYEQYF.